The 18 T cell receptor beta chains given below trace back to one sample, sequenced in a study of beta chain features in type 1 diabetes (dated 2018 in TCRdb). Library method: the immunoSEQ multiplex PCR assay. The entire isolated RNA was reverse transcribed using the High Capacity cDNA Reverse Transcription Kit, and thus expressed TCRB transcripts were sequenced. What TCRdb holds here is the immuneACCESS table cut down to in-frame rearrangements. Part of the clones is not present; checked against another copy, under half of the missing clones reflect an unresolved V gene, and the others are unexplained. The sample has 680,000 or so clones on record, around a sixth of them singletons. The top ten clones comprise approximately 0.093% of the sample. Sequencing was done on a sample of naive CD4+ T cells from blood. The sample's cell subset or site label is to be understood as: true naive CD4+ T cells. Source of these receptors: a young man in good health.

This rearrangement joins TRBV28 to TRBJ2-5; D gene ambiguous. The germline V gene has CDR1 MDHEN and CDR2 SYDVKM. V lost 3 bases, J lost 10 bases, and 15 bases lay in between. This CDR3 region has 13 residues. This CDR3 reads CASSLGNFPIQYF. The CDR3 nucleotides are TGTGCCAGCAGTTTGGGCAATTTCCCTATCCAGTACTTC.

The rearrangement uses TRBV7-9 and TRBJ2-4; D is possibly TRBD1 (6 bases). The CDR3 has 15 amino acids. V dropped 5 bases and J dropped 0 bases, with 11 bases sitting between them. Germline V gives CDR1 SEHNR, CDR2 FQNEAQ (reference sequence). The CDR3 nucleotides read TGTGCCAGCAGCGGACAGATCGTAGCCAAAAACATTCAGTACTTC. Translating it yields CASSGQIVAKNIQYF.

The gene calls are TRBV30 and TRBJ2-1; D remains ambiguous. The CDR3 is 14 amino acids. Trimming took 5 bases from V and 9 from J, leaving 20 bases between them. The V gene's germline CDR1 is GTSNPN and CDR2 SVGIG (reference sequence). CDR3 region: CAWCVQKPAGEQFF. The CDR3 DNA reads TGTGCCTGGTGCGTACAGAAACCCGCCGGTGAGCAGTTCTTC.

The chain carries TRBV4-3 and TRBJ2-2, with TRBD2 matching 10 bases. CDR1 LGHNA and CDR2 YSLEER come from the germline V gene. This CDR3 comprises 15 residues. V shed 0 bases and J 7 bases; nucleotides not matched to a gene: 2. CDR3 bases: TGCGCCAGCAGCCAAGAGGGACTAGCGCTCGGGGAGCTGTTTTTT. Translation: CASSQEGLALGELFF.

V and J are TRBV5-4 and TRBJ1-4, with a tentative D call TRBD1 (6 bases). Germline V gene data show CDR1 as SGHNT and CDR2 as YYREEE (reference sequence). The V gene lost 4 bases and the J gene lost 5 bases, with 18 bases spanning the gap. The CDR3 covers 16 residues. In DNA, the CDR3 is TGTGCCAGCAGCCCCAACCGTCCGGGGGCCAATGAAAAACTGTTTTTT. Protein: CASSPNRPGANEKLFF.

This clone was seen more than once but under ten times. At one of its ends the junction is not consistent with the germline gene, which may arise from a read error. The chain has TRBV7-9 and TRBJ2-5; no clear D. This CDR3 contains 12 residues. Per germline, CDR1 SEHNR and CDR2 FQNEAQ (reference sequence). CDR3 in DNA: TGTGCCAGCAGCTCATCTCAAGGGACCCAGTACTTC. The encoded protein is CASSSSQGTQYF.

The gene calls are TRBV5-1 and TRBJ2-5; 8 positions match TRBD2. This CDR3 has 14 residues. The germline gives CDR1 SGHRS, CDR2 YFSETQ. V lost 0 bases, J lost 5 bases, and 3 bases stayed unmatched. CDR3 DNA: TGCGCCAGCAGCTTGGGAGCGGGGGTGGAGACCCAGTACTTC. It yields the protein CASSLGAGVETQYF.

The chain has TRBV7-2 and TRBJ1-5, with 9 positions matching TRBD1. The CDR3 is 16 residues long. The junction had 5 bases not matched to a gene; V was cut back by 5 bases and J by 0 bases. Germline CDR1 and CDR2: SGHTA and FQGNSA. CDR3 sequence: CASSPGQGYSNQPQHF. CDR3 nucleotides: TGTGCCAGCAGCCCCGGACAGGGGTATAGCAATCAGCCCCAGCATTTT.

CDR3 protein: CASSLSGLAPNTQYF. Written as DNA, the CDR3 is TGTGCCAGCAGCTTGTCGGGACTAGCACCGAATACGCAGTATTTT. The chain combines TRBV5-6 with TRBJ2-3; TRBD2 matches 9 bases. This CDR3 is 15 amino acids long. Germline V lookup: CDR1 SGHDT, CDR2 YYEEEE. Trimming cost V 1 base and J 7 bases; bases outside gene matches: 7.

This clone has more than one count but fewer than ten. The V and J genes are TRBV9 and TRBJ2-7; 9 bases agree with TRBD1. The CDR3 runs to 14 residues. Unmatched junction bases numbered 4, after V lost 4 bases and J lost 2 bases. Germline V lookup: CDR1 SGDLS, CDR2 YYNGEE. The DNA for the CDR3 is TGTGCCAGCAGCCCCGGGGACAGGGCCTACGAGCAGTACTTC. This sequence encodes CASSPGDRAYEQYF.

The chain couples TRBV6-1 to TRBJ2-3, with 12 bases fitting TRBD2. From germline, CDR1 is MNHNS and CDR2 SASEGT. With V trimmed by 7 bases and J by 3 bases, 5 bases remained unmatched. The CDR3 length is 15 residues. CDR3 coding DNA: TGTGCCAGCACGGCCGGACTAGCGGGGACAGATACGCAGTATTTT. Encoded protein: CASTAGLAGTDTQYF.

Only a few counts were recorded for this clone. Here the CDR3 reads CASSLEQGARTFF. The CDR3 nucleotides read TGTGCCAGCAGCTTAGAGCAGGGGGCGAGAACTTTCTTT. The V and J genes are TRBV7-9 and TRBJ1-1, with TRBD1 identical over 8 bases. The CDR3 has 13 amino acids. CDR1 and CDR2 from the germline V gene are SEHNR and FQNEAQ (reference sequence). The V and J ends lost 1 base and 12 bases, in that order; junction bases with no gene match: 7.

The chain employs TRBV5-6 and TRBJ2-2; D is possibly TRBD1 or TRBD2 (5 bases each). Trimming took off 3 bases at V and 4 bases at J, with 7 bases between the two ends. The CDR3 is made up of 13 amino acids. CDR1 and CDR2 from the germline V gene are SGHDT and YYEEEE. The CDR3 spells CASSWDLTGELFF. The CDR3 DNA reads TGTGCCAGCAGCTGGGACCTCACCGGGGAGCTGTTTTTT.

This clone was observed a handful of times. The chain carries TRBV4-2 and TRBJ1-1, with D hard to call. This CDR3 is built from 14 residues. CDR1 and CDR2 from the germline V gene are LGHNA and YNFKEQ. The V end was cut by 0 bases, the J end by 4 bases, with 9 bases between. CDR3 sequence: CASSQDQGFTEAFF. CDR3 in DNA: TGTGCCAGCAGCCAAGATCAAGGGTTCACTGAAGCTTTCTTT.

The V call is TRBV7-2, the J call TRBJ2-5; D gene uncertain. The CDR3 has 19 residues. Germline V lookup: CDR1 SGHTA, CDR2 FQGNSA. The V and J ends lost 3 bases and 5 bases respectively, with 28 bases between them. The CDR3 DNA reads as TGTGCCAGCAGCTTTAGCCTCTCCGCACCGTCCTTAATCAGGGAGACCCAGTACTTC. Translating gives CASSFSLSAPSLIRETQYF.

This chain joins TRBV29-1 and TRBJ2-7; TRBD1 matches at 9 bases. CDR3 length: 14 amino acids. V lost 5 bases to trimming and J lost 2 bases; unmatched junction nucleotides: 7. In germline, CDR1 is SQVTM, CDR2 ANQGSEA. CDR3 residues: CSVTRDRAPYEQYF. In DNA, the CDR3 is TGCAGCGTTACCCGGGACAGGGCACCCTACGAGCAGTACTTC.

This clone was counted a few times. CDR3 protein: CACGGGKNTEAFF. In DNA, the CDR3 is TGTGCCTGTGGGGGGGGAAAGAACACTGAAGCTTTCTTT. V and J are TRBV30 and TRBJ1-1; the D gene is possibly TRBD1 (5 bases). The CDR3 contains 13 residues. Germline-derived CDR1 and CDR2 are GTSNPN and SVGIG (reference sequence). Trimming pared 6 bases from V and 1 base from J, leaving 12 bases between.

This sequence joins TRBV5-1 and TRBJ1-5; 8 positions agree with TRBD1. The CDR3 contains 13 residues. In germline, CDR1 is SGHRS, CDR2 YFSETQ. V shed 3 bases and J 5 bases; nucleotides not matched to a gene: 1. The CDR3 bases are TGCGCCAGCAGCTCGACAGGGGATCAGCCCCAGCATTTT. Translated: CASSSTGDQPQHF.